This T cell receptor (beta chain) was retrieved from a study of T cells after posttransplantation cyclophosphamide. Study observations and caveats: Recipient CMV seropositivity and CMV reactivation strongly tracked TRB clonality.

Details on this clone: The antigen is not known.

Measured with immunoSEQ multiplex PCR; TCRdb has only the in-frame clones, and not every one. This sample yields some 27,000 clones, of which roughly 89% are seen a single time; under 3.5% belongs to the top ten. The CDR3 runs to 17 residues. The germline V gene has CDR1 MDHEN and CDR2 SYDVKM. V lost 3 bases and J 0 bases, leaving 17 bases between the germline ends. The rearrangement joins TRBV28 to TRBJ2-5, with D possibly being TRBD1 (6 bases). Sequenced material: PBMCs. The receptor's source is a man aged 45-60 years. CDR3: CASSFEVGGHHQETQYF. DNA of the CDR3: TGTGCCAGCAGTTTTGAGGTTGGGGGACACCACCAAGAGACCCAGTACTTC.